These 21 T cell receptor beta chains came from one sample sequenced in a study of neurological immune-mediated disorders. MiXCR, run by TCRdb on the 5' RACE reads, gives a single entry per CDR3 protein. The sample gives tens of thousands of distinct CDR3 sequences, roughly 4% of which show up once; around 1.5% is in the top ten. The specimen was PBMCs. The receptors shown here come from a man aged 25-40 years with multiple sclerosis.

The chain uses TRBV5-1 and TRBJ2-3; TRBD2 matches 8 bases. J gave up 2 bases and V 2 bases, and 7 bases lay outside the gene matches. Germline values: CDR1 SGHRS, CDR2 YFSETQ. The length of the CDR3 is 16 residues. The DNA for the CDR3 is TGCGCCAGCAGCTTTCAACGCGGGGGGAACACAGATACGCAGTATTTT. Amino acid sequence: CASSFQRGGNTDTQYF.

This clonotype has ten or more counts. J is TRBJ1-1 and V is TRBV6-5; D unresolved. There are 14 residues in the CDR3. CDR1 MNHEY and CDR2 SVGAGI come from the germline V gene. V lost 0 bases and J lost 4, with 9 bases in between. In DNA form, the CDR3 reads TGTGCCAGCAGTTACTCGCCGGGAGCCACTGAAGCTTTCTTT. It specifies CASSYSPGATEAFF.

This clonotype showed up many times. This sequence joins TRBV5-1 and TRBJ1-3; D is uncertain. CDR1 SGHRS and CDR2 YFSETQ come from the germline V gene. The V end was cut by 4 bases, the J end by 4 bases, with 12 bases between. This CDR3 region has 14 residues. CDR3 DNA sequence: TGCGCCAGCAGCGAAGACTCACAGGGAAACACCATATATTTT. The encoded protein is CASSEDSQGNTIYF.

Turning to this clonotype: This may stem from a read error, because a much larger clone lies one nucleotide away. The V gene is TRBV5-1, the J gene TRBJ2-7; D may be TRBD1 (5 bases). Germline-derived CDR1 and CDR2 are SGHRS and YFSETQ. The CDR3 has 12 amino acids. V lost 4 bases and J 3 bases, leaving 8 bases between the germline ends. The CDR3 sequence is CASSTDSYEQYF. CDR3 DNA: TGCGCCAGCAGCACCGACAGCTACGAGCAGTACTTC.

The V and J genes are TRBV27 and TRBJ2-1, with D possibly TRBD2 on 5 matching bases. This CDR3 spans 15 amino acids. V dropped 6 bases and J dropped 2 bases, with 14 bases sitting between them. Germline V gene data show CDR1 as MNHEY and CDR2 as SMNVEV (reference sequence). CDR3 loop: CASRRPGSAYNEQFF. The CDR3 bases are TGTGCCAGCAGACGTCCGGGGTCTGCCTACAATGAGCAGTTCTTC.

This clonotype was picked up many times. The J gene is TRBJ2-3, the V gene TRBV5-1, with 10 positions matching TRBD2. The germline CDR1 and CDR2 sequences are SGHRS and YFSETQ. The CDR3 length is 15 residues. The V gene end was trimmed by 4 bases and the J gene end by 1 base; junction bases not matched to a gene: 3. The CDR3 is CASSTLAGGTDTQYF. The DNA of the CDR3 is TGCGCCAGCAGCACTCTAGCGGGGGGCACAGATACGCAGTATTTT.

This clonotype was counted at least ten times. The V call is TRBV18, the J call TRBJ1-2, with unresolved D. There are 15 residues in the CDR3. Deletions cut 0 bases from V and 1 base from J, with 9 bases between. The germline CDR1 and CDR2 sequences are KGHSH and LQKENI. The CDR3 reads CASSPPGRSNYGYTF. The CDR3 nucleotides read TGTGCCAGCTCACCACCAGGGAGGAGTAACTATGGCTACACCTTC.

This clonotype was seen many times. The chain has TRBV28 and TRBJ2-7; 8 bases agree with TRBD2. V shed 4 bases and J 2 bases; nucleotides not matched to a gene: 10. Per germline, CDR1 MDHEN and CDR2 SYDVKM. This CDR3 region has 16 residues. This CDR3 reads CASSSQPGTSPYEQYF. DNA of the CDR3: TGTGCCAGCAGTTCTCAACCCGGGACTAGTCCCTACGAGCAGTACTTC.

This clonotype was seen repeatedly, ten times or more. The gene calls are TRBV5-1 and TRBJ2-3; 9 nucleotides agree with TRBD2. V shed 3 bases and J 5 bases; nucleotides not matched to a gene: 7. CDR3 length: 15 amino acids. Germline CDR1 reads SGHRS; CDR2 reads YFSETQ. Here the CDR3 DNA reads TGCGCCAGCAGCTCCCTGGCGGGGGGGCAAGATACGCAGTATTTT. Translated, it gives CASSSLAGGQDTQYF.

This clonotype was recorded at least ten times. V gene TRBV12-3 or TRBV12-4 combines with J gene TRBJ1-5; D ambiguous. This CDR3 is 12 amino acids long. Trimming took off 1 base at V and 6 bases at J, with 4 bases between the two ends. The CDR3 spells CASSLEGQPQHF. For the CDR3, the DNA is TGTGCCAGCAGTTTAGAGGGTCAGCCCCAGCATTTT.

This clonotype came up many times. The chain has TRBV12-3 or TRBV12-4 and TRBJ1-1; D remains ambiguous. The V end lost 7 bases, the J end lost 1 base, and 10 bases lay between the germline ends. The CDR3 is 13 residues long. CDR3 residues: CASTLDGNTEAFF. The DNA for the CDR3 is TGTGCCAGCACCCTGGACGGGAACACTGAAGCTTTCTTT.

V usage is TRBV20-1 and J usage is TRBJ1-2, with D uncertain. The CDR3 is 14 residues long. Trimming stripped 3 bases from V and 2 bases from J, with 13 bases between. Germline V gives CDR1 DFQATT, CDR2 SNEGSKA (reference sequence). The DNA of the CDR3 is TGCAGTGCTAGTATAAGGGAAACCAACTATGGCTACACCTTC. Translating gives CSASIRETNYGYTF.

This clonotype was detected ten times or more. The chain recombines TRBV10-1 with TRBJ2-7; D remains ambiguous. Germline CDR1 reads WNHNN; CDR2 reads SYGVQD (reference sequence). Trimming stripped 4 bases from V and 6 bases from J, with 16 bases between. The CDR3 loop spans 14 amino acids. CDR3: CASSASVEGSEQYF. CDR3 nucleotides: TGCGCCAGCAGTGCGTCAGTGGAAGGGTCCGAGCAGTACTTC.

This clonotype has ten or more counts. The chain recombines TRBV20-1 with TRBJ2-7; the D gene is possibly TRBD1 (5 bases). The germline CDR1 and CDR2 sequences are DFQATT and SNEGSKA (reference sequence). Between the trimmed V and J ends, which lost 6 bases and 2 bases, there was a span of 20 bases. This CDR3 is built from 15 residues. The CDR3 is CSASPPLQGAYEQYF. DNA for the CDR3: TGCAGTGCCTCCCCCCCCCTCCAGGGCGCCTACGAGCAGTACTTC.

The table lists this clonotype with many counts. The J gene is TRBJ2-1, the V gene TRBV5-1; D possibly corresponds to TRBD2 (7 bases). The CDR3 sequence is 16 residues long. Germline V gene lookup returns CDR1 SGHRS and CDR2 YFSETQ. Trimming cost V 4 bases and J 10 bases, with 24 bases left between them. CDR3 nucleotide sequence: TGCGCCAGCAGCCCACCCCAATCTAGCGGAGGGGGGGAGCAGTTCTTC. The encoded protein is CASSPPQSSGGGEQFF.

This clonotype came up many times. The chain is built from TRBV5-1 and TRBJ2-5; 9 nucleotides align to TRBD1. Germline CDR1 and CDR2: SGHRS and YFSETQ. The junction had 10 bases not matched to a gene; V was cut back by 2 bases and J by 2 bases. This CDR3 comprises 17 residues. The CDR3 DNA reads TGCGCCAGCAGCTTCTACAGGGGGCCCTCCGGTCAAGAGACCCAGTACTTC. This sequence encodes CASSFYRGPSGQETQYF. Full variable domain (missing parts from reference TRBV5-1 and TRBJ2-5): KAGVTQTPRYLIKTRGQQVTLSCSPISGHRSVSWYQQTPGQGLQFLFEYFSETQRNKGNFPGRFSGRQFSNSRSEMNVSTLELGDSALYLCASSFYRGPSGQETQYFGPGTRLLVL.

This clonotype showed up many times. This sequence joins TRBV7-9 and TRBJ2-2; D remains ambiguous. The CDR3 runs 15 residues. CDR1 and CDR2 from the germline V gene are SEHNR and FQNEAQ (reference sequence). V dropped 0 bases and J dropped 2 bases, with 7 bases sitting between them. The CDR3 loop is CASSLALGNTGELFF. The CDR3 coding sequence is TGTGCCAGCAGCTTAGCGCTGGGTAACACCGGGGAGCTGTTTTTT.

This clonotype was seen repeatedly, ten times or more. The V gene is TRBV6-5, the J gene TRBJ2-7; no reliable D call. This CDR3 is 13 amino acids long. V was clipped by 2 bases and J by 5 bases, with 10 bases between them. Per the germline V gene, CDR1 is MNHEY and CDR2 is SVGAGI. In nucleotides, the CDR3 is TGTGCCAGCAGTTACGGGGTAGGCAACGAGCAGTACTTC. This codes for CASSYGVGNEQYF.

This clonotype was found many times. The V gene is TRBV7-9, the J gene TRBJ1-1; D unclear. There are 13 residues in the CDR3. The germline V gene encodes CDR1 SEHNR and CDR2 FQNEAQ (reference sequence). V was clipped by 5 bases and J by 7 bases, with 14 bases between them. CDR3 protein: CASSRQPIGEAFF. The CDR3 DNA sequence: TGTGCCAGCAGCCGCCAACCTATAGGTGAAGCTTTCTTT.

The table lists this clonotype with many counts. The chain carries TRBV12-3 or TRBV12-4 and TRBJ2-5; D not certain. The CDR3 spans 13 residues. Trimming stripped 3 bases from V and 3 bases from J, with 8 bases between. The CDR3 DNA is TGTGCCAGCAGTTTGGAAGAAAAAGAGACCCAGTACTTC. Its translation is CASSLEEKETQYF.

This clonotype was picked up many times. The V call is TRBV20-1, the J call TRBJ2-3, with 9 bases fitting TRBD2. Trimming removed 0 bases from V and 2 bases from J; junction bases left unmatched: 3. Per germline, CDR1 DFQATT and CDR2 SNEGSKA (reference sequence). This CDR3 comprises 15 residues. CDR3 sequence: CSARDPSGNTDTQYF. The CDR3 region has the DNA TGCAGTGCTAGAGATCCTAGCGGGAACACAGATACGCAGTATTTT.